The 32 T cell receptor beta chains given below trace back to one sample, sequenced in a study of radiation and T cells in renal cell carcinoma. Indicated treatment: 15 Gy SBRT to primary tumor, nephrectomy 4 weeks later. Method: immunoSEQ multiplex PCR; TCRdb's copy keeps in-frame clones and lacks some. The table lists under 5,500 clones, 55% of them singletons, with more than 45% in the top ten. Sequenced material: tumor tissue, taken from a patient whose treatment included radiotherapy and nephrectomy. The receptors come from a man aged 55-75 years with renal cell carcinoma.

This clone occurred a few times. The chain employs TRBV7-8 and TRBJ1-5; D call uncertain. CDR3 length: 11 amino acids. V gave up 4 bases and J gave up 9 bases, with 7 bases separating them. Germline CDR1 reads SGHVS; CDR2 reads FQNEAQ. The CDR3 nucleotides read TGTGCCAGCAGCTCTAGGTGGCCCCAGCATTTT. Translated, it gives CASSSRWPQHF.

The chain uses TRBV4-3 and TRBJ1-2; D gene unclear. This CDR3 comprises 14 residues. Germline assignment: CDR1 LGHNA and CDR2 YSLEER. V was cut by 0 bases and J by 8 bases, with 13 bases left in between. CDR3 DNA sequence: TGCGCCAGCAGCCAAGATGCGCAATGGACGGGCTACACCTTC. Residues: CASSQDAQWTGYTF.

In its sample, this clone was seen a few times. The V call is TRBV2, the J call TRBJ1-1; D perhaps matches TRBD1 (5 bases). The V gene's germline CDR1 is SNHLY and CDR2 FYNNEI. V shed 6 bases and J shed 5 bases, with 10 bases lying between them. The CDR3 is made up of 12 amino acids. This CDR3 reads CASRGRGTEAFF. DNA of the CDR3: TGTGCCAGCAGGGGGCGAGGTACTGAAGCTTTCTTT.

This clone was observed a single time. The DNA of the CDR3 is TGTGCCAGCAACAATAGCGGGACGCGGACCCAGTACTTC. Its protein is CASNNSGTRTQYF. The chain employs TRBV7-9 and TRBJ2-5; 8 nucleotides align to TRBD2. CDR1 SEHNR and CDR2 FQNEAQ come from the germline V gene (reference sequence). This CDR3 is 13 amino acids long. Trimming at V came to 7 bases and at J to 7 bases, leaving 8 bases not matched to a gene.

The DNA for the CDR3 is TGTGCCAGAAGCTCAAGCGGGACTAACCGGAAGGGGCCCCAGCATTTT. It is translated as CARSSSGTNRKGPQHF. The genes are TRBV5-3 and TRBJ1-5, with D possibly being TRBD1 (5 bases). TRBV5-3 is designated an ORF whose function remains uncertain. The CDR3 has 16 amino acids. V was clipped by 3 bases and J by 9 bases, with 22 bases between them.

The rearrangement joins TRBV7-1 to TRBJ1-2; D perhaps matches TRBD1 (5 bases). TRBV7-1 is labeled an ORF, and its function is uncertain. This CDR3 contains 15 residues. V was pared by 5 bases and J by 4 bases, with 17 bases between. CDR3 region: CASSPHRGGSYGYTF. For the CDR3, the DNA is TGTGCCAGCAGCCCTCACCGCGGGGGGAGCTATGGCTACACCTTC.

This sequence joins TRBV6-1 and TRBJ2-5; unclear D gene. The J call is in doubt because the DNA end fits TRBJ2-7 better. CDR1 MNHNS and CDR2 SASEGT come from the germline V gene. The CDR3 is made up of 11 amino acids. This CDR3 reads CASSSSNEQYF. Written as DNA, the CDR3 is TGTGCCAGCAGTAGTTCCAACGAGCAGTACTTC.

The V gene is TRBV7-9, the J gene TRBJ2-7, with D tentatively TRBD1 (6 bases). The CDR3 totals 17 residues. Trimming removed 5 bases at V and 2 bases at J, with 22 bases between. Germline loops: CDR1 SEHNR, CDR2 FQNEAQ (reference sequence). The CDR3 region is CASSSYSRDNMPYEQYF. In DNA form, the CDR3 reads TGTGCCAGCAGCAGCTACTCCCGGGACAATATGCCCTACGAGCAGTACTTC. Together with reference TRBV7-9 and TRBJ2-7, the CDR3 gives the full variable domain: DTGVSQNPRHKITKRGQNVTFRCDPISEHNRLYWYRQTLGQGPEFLTYFQNEAQLEKSRLLSDRFSAERPKGSFSTLEIQRTEQGDSAMYLCASSSYSRDNMPYEQYFGPGTRLTVT.

This chain links TRBV19 with TRBJ2-7; D assignment may be TRBD1 or TRBD2 (5 bases each). V lost 8 bases and J 4 bases, leaving 21 bases between the germline ends. Germline V lookup: CDR1 LNHDA, CDR2 SQIVND (reference sequence). The CDR3 has 15 amino acids. The chain's CDR3 is CASSTRHGGSYEQYF. In nucleotides, the CDR3 is TGTGCCAGTTCGACGCGGCATGGGGGTTCGTACGAGCAGTACTTC.

This chain joins TRBV20-1 and TRBJ1-2, with D tentatively TRBD1 (6 bases). The CDR3 spans 11 residues. V was trimmed by 6 bases and J by 4 bases, leaving 9 bases between them. The V gene's germline CDR1 is DFQATT and CDR2 SNEGSKA (reference sequence). This CDR3 is CSAGQSYGYTF. The CDR3 DNA sequence: TGCAGTGCAGGACAGAGCTATGGCTACACCTTC.

The gene calls are TRBV5-6 and TRBJ1-2, with 9 bases that match TRBD1. Germline trimming cut 6 bases from V and 7 bases from J; bases unmatched to any gene: 10. In germline, CDR1 is SGHDT, CDR2 YYEEEE. The CDR3 loop spans 14 amino acids. This CDR3 reads CASTLGDREGGYTF. DNA of the CDR3: TGTGCCAGCACCCTTGGGGACAGGGAGGGTGGCTACACCTTC.

CDR3 in amino acids: CASSPSPRPEQFF. In DNA, the CDR3 is TGTGCCAGCAGCCCTTCGCCGAGGCCTGAGCAGTTCTTC. The chain has TRBV7-2 and TRBJ2-1; D unresolved. V lost 5 bases and J lost 9, with 14 bases in between. Germline V gives CDR1 SGHTA, CDR2 FQGNSA. The CDR3 runs to 13 residues. Full variable domain (rest looked up from reference TRBV7-2 and TRBJ2-1): GAGVSQSPSNKVTEKGKDVELRCDPISGHTALYWYRQSLGQGLEFLIYFQGNSAPDKSGLPSDRFSAERTGGSVSTLTIQRTQQEDSAVYLCASSPSPRPEQFFGPGTRLTVL.

The J gene is TRBJ2-3, the V gene TRBV9, with TRBD2 identical over 7 bases. Germline values: CDR1 SGDLS, CDR2 YYNGEE. This CDR3 region has 15 residues. After removal of 3 bases from V and 1 base from J, the junction contained 5 bases not matched to a gene. CDR3 region: CASSAPGGRTDTQYF. The CDR3 DNA reads as TGTGCCAGCAGCGCCCCGGGGGGACGCACAGATACGCAGTATTTT.

This chain uses TRBV11-3 with TRBJ1-1; D is ambiguous. Germline-derived CDR1 and CDR2 are SGHNT and YENEEA. CDR3 size: 14 residues. Trimming removed 4 bases from V and 3 bases from J, with 12 bases in between. The CDR3 protein is CASSSPWGDTEAFF. The CDR3 nucleotides are TGTGCCAGCAGCTCCCCTTGGGGTGACACTGAAGCTTTCTTT.

This chain links TRBV6-5 with TRBJ2-7; perhaps TRBD2 as D (5 bases). The V end was cut by 5 bases, the J end by 4 bases, with 15 bases between. CDR1 is MNHEY, CDR2 SVGAGI, per germline. This CDR3 region has 14 residues. The CDR3 here is CASSGSGRGYEQYF. DNA for the CDR3: TGTGCCAGCAGTGGTAGTGGGAGAGGGTACGAGCAGTACTTC.

This clone was observed once. The genes are TRBV6-4 and TRBJ1-2; D is possibly TRBD1 (6 bases). The V and J ends lost 3 bases and 4 bases respectively, with 9 bases between them. The CDR3 runs 13 residues. Germline CDR1 and CDR2: MRHNA and SNTAGT. The CDR3 protein is CASSEGGGYGYTF. The CDR3 region has the DNA TGTGCCAGCAGTGAAGGGGGAGGCTATGGCTACACCTTC.

This clone was counted a few times. This rearrangement joins TRBV2 to TRBJ2-7; tentative D call: TRBD1 (6 bases). The CDR3 is 13 residues long. V was trimmed by 1 base and J by 2 bases, leaving 6 bases between them. CDR1 and CDR2 (germline): SNHLY, FYNNEI. The CDR3 protein is CASSEGTAYEQYF. The CDR3 DNA sequence: TGTGCCAGCAGTGAAGGGACAGCCTACGAGCAGTACTTC.

The sample holds a few counts of this clone. The J gene is TRBJ1-5, the V gene TRBV4-1; unclear D gene. The CDR3 runs 16 residues. Germline V CDR1 and CDR2: MGHRA, YSYEKL. V was trimmed by 3 bases and J by 3 bases, leaving 15 bases between them. CDR3 loop: CASSHFDRGINQPQHF. The CDR3 bases are TGCGCCAGCAGCCATTTTGATCGAGGAATCAATCAGCCCCAGCATTTT.

In its sample, this clone ranks as medium-sized. The same CDR3 is also encoded by other DNA sequences in this sample. V and J are TRBV7-9 and TRBJ2-7; D not resolved. Trimming left V 1 base short and J 4 bases short, with 5 bases between. Germline V gene lookup returns CDR1 SEHNR and CDR2 FQNEAQ (reference sequence). The CDR3 sequence is 12 residues long. CDR3 amino acids: CASSLGVYEQYF. Here the CDR3 DNA reads TGTGCCAGCAGCTTAGGGGTTTACGAGCAGTACTTC. Supplemented by reference TRBV7-9 and TRBJ2-7, the full variable domain reads DTGVSQNPRHKITKRGQNVTFRCDPISEHNRLYWYRQTLGQGPEFLTYFQNEAQLEKSRLLSDRFSAERPKGSFSTLEIQRTEQGDSAMYLCASSLGVYEQYFGPGTRLTVT.

This clone was seen once. The V call is TRBV5-4, the J call TRBJ1-3; TRBD1 might be the D (6 bases). Germline loops: CDR1 SGHNT, CDR2 YYREEE (reference sequence). The CDR3 length is 18 residues. Trimming pared 2 bases from V and 4 bases from J, leaving 22 bases between. The chain's CDR3 is CASSFLARGGTTGNTIYF. CDR3 nucleotide sequence: TGTGCCAGCAGCTTCTTGGCCCGGGGGGGCACTACAGGAAACACCATATATTTT.

V gene TRBV5-1 combines with J gene TRBJ2-7; D is ambiguous. Trimming took off 4 bases at V and 4 bases at J, with 12 bases between the two ends. The CDR3 totals 13 residues. From germline, CDR1 is SGHRS and CDR2 YFSETQ. For the CDR3, the DNA is TGCGCCAGCAGCCCAGATTCGCGATACGAGCAGTACTTC. The encoded protein is CASSPDSRYEQYF.

By sample share, this clone is large. J is TRBJ1-5 and V is TRBV6-5, with D possibly being TRBD1 (5 bases). V dropped 6 bases and J dropped 5 bases, with 11 bases sitting between them. The CDR3 length is 13 residues. CDR1 is MNHEY, CDR2 SVGAGI, per germline. This CDR3 reads CASRFGGDQPQHF. In nucleotides, the CDR3 is TGTGCCAGCAGGTTCGGGGGGGATCAGCCCCAGCATTTT.

The chain has TRBV5-1 and TRBJ2-1, with 14 bases aligning to TRBD2. The CDR3 covers 15 residues. The germline CDR1 and CDR2 sequences are SGHRS and YFSETQ. V shed 4 bases and J 10 bases; nucleotides not matched to a gene: 7. The CDR3 sequence: CASSPGLAGEGEQFF. The CDR3, as DNA: TGCGCCAGCAGCCCGGGACTAGCGGGAGAGGGGGAGCAGTTCTTC.

The chain employs TRBV5-6 and TRBJ1-1; D remains unclear. The V end was cut by 2 bases, the J end by 7 bases, with 6 bases between. Germline-derived CDR1 and CDR2 are SGHDT and YYEEEE. CDR3 length: 11 amino acids. The CDR3 DNA is TGTGCCAGCAGCTTAAGACTTGAAGCTTTCTTT. This gives the protein CASSLRLEAFF.

V usage is TRBV5-6 and J usage is TRBJ1-2; D possibly corresponds to TRBD1 (5 bases). Between the trimmed V and J ends, which lost 1 base and 6 bases, there was a span of 13 bases. Per germline, CDR1 SGHDT and CDR2 YYEEEE. The CDR3 totals 14 residues. In nucleotides, the CDR3 is TGTGCCAGCAGCTTGTGGGAGGGGACGGATGGCTACACCTTC. Encoded protein: CASSLWEGTDGYTF. Full variable domain (outside the CDR3, taken from reference TRBV5-6 and TRBJ1-2): DAGVTQSPTHLIKTRGQQVTLRCSPKSGHDTVSWYQQALGQGPQFIFQYYEEEERQRGNFPDRFSGHQFPNYSSELNVNALLLGDSALYLCASSLWEGTDGYTFGSGTRLTVV.

The chain recombines TRBV14 with TRBJ1-4; D is perhaps TRBD1 (5 bases). The CDR3 is 15 residues long. Germline V gene lookup returns CDR1 SGHDN and CDR2 FVKESK. V shed 3 bases and J shed 7 bases, with 15 bases lying between them. As DNA, the CDR3 is TGTGCCAGCAGCCACCTCAGGACAAGGCCTGAAAAACTGTTTTTT. Translation: CASSHLRTRPEKLFF.

CDR3: CASSTDLAGVYGEQFF. CDR3 bases: TGTGCCAGCAGCACCGACCTAGCGGGGGTATACGGTGAGCAGTTCTTC. The V gene is TRBV7-3, the J gene TRBJ2-1; 10 positions match TRBD2. The CDR3 consists of 16 residues. The V and J ends lost 5 bases and 9 bases, in that order; junction bases with no gene match: 13. CDR1 and CDR2 (germline): SGHTA, FQGTGA.

The chain has TRBV12-5 and TRBJ2-2, with TRBD1 matching 8 bases. Unmatched junction bases numbered 12, after V lost 8 bases and J lost 4 bases. CDR1 and CDR2 (germline): LGHNT, FRNRAP. The CDR3 is 16 residues long. In nucleotides, the CDR3 is TGTGCTAGTACTCCCCCCCGAGACAGGGGCACCGGGGAGCTGTTTTTT. Residues: CASTPPRDRGTGELFF.

CDR3 DNA sequence: TGTGCCAGCTCAACAGGGACCAATCAGCCCCAGCATTTT. As protein: CASSTGTNQPQHF. The V gene is TRBV18, the J gene TRBJ1-5; a weak D match, TRBD1 (6 bases). With 5 bases removed from V and 3 bases from J, the gap between germline ends came to 8 bases. This CDR3 contains 13 residues. Germline CDR1 KGHSH, CDR2 LQKENI.

The chain recombines TRBV2 with TRBJ2-3; 8 positions match TRBD1. Germline V lookup: CDR1 SNHLY, CDR2 FYNNEI. Trimming removed 7 bases from V and 1 base from J; junction bases left unmatched: 16. This CDR3 spans 18 amino acids. CDR3 region: CASKNPGQAYTRTDTQYF. In DNA, the CDR3 is TGTGCCAGCAAGAATCCGGGACAGGCCTACACGCGCACAGATACGCAGTATTTT.

This sequence joins TRBV5-6 and TRBJ2-7; possible D gene TRBD2, 6 bases. The CDR3 runs 14 residues. V lost 4 bases and J 0 bases, leaving 11 bases between the germline ends. Germline CDR1 is SGHDT and CDR2 is YYEEEE. CDR3 DNA: TGTGCCAGCAGCCCGGTGGGGGGCTCCTACGAGCAGTACTTC. Translating it yields CASSPVGGSYEQYF.

This chain joins TRBV2 and TRBJ2-6, with 7 bases fitting TRBD1. CDR3 length: 15 amino acids. Germline lookup yields CDR1 SNHLY and CDR2 FYNNEI. J was trimmed by 1 base and V by 9 bases; bases with no gene match: 6. CDR3 in amino acids: CASLYRGSGANVLTF. The CDR3 nucleotides read TGTGCCAGTCTATACAGGGGATCTGGGGCCAACGTCCTGACTTTC.